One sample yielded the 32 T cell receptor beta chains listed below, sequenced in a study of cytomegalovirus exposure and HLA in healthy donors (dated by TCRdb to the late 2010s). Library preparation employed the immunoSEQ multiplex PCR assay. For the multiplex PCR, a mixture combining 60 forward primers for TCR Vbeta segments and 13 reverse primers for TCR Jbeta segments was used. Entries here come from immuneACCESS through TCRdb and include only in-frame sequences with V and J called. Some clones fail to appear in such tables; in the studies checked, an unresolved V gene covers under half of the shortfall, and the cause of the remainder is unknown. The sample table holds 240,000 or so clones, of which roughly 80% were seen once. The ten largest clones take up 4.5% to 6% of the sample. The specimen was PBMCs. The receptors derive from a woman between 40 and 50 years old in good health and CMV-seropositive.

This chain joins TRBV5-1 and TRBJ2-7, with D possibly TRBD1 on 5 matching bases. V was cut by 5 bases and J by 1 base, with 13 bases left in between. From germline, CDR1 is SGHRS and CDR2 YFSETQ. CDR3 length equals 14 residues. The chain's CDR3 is CASRSLQGSYEQYF. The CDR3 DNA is TGCGCCAGCAGGTCTCTCCAGGGTTCCTACGAGCAGTACTTC.

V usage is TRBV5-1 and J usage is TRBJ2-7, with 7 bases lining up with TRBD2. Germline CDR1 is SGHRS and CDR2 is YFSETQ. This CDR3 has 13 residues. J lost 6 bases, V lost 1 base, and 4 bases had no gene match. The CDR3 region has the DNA TGCGCCAGCAGCTTGATGTGGGGGGGCGAGCAGTACTTC. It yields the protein CASSLMWGGEQYF.

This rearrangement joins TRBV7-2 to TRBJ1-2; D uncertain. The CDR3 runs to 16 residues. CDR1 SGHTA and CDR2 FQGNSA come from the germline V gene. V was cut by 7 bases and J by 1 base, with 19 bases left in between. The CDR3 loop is CASIPFGRRNNYGYTF. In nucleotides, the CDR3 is TGTGCCAGCATCCCCTTCGGGCGGAGGAATAACTATGGCTACACCTTC. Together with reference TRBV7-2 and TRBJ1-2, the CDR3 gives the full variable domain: GAGVSQSPSNKVTEKGKDVELRCDPISGHTALYWYRQSLGQGLEFLIYFQGNSAPDKSGLPSDRFSAERTGGSVSTLTIQRTQQEDSAVYLCASIPFGRRNNYGYTFGSGTRLTVV.

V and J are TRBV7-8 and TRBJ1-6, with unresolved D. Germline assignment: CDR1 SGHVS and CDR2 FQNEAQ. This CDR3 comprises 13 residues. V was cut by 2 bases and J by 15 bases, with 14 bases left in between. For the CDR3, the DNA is TGTGCCAGCAGCTTACAGGCGCCTGATCACCTCCACTTT. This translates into CASSLQAPDHLHF.

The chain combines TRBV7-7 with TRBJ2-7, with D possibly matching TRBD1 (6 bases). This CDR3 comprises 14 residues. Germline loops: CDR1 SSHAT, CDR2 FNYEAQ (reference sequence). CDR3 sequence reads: CASAKGVGASEQYF. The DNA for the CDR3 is TGTGCTAGCGCCAAGGGGGTCGGGGCCAGTGAGCAGTACTTC.

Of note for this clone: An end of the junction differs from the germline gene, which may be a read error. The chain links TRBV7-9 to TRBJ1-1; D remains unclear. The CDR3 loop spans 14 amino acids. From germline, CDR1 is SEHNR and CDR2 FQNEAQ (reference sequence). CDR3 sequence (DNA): TGTTCCAGCAGCTCCATGAGCGGGGACACTGAAGCTTTCTTT. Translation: CSSSSMSGDTEAFF.

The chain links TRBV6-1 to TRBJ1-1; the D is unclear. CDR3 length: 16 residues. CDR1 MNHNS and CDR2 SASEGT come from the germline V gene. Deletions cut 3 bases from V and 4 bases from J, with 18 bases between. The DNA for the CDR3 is TGTGCCAGCAGTGACCCTTGGGCCCGTGGTAGCACTGAAGCTTTCTTT. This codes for CASSDPWARGSTEAFF.

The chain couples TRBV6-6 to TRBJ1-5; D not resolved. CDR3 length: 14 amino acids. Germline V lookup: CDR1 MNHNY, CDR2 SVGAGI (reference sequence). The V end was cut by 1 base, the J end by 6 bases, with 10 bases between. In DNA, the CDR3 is TGTGCCAGCAGTTACTTGGCAGAGGGTCAGCCCCAGCATTTT. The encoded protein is CASSYLAEGQPQHF.

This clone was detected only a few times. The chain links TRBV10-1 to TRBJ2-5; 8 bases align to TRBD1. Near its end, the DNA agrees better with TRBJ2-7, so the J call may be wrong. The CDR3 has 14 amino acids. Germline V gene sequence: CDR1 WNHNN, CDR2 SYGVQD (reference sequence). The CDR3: CASSDPGQGNEQYF. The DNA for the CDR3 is TGCGCCAGCAGTGACCCCGGACAGGGCAACGAGCAGTACTTC.

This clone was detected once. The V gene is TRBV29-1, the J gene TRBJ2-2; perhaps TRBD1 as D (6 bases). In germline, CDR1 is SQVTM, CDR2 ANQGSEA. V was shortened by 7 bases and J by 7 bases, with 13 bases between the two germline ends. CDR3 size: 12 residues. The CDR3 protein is CSGRTDHGELFF. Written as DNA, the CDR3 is TGCAGCGGTCGGACAGACCACGGGGAGCTGTTTTTT.

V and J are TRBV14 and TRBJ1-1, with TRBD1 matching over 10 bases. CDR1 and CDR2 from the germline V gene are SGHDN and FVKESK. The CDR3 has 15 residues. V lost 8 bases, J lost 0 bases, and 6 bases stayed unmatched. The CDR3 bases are TGTGCCAGCGCTTGGACAGGGGGAATGAACACTGAAGCTTTCTTT. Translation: CASAWTGGMNTEAFF.

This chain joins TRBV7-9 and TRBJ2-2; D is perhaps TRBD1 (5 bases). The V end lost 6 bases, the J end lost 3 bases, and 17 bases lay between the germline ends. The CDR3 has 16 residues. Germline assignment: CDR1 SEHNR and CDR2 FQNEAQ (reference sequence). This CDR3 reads CASRTGRPGHTGELFF. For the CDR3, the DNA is TGTGCCAGCAGAACAGGTCGCCCGGGCCACACCGGGGAGCTGTTTTTT.

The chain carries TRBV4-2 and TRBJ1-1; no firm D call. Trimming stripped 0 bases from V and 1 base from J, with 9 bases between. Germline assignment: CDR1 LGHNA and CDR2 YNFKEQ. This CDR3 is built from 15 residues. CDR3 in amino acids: CASSQDPVTNTEAFF. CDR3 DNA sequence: TGTGCCAGCAGCCAAGATCCGGTAACGAACACTGAAGCTTTCTTT.

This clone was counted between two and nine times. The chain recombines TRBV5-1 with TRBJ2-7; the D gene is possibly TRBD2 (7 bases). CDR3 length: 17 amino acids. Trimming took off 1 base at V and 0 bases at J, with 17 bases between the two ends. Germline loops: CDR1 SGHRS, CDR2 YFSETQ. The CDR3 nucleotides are TGCGCCAGCAGCTTGACATCTACGGGGGGCCTCTCCTACGAGCAGTACTTC. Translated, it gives CASSLTSTGGLSYEQYF. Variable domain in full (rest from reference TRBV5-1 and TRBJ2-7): KAGVTQTPRYLIKTRGQQVTLSCSPISGHRSVSWYQQTPGQGLQFLFEYFSETQRNKGNFPGRFSGRQFSNSRSEMNVSTLELGDSALYLCASSLTSTGGLSYEQYFGPGTRLTVT.

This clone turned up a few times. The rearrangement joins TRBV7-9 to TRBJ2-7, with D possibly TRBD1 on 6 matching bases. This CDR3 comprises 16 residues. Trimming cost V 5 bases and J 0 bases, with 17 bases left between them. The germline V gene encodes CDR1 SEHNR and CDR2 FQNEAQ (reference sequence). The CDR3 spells CASSPPQGLLSYEQYF. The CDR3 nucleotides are TGTGCCAGCAGCCCCCCCCAGGGGCTACTCTCCTACGAGCAGTACTTC.

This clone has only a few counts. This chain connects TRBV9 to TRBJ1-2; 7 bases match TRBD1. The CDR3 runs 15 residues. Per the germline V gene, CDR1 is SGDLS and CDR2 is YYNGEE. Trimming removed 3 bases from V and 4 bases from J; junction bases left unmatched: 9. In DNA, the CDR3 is TGTGCCAGCAGCGCAAACAGGGGAGAGGGCTATGGCTACACCTTC. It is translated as CASSANRGEGYGYTF.

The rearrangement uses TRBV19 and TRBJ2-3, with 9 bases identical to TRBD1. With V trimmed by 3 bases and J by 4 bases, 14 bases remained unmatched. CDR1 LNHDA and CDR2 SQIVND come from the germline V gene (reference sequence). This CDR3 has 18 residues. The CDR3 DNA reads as TGTGCCAGTAGTATCAATCCCGGGACAGGGAAGGCGGCAGATACGCAGTATTTT. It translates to CASSINPGTGKAADTQYF. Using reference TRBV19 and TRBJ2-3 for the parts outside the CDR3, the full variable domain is DGGITQSPKYLFRKEGQNVTLSCEQNLNHDAMYWYRQDPGQGLRLIYYSQIVNDFQKGDIAEGYSVSREKKESFPLTVTSAQKNPTAFYLCASSINPGTGKAADTQYFGPGTRLTVL.

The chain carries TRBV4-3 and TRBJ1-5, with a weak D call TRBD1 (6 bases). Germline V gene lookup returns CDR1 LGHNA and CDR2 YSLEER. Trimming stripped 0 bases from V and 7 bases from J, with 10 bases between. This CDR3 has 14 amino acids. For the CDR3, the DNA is TGCGCCAGCAGCCAAGATTGGGGGCCGCAGCCCCAGCATTTT. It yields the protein CASSQDWGPQPQHF.

The CDR3 coding sequence is TGTGCCAGCAGTCCCCCTTCCAGAGGAGCCAAAAACATTCAGTACTTC. Its protein is CASSPPSRGAKNIQYF. The chain recombines TRBV2 with TRBJ2-4; D is unclear. CDR1 and CDR2 (germline): SNHLY, FYNNEI. The CDR3 runs to 16 residues. V was cut by 5 bases and J by 0 bases, with 14 bases left in between.

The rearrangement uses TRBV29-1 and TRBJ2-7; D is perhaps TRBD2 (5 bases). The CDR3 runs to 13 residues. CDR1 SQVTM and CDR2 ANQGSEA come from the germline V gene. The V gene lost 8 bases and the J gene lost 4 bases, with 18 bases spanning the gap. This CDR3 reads CSQEGRPTYEQYF. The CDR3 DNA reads TGCAGCCAAGAGGGTAGACCGACTTACGAGCAGTACTTC.

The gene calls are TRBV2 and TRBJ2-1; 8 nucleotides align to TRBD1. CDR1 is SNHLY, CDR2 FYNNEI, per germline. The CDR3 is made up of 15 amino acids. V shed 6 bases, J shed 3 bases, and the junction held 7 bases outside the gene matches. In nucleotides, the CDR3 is TGTGCCAGCAGCCCCCTCGGACAGGGCTACAATGAGCAGTTCTTC. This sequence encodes CASSPLGQGYNEQFF.

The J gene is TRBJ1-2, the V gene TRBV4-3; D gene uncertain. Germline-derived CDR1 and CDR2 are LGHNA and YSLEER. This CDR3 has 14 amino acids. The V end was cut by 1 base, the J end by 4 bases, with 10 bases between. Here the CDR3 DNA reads TGCGCCAGCAGCCAAGCCCCCAGTGCCTATGGCTACACCTTC. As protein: CASSQAPSAYGYTF.

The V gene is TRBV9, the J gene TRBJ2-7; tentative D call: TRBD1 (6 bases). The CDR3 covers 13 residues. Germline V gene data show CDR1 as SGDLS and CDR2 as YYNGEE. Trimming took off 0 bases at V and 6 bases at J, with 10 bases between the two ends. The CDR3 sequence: CASSVGQASEQYF. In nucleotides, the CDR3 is TGTGCCAGCAGCGTAGGACAGGCATCCGAGCAGTACTTC. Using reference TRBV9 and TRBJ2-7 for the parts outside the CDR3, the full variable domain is DSGVTQTPKHLITATGQRVTLRCSPRSGDLSVYWYQQSLDQGLQFLIQYYNGEERAKGNILERFSAQQFPDLHSELNLSSLELGDSALYFCASSVGQASEQYFGPGTRLTVT.

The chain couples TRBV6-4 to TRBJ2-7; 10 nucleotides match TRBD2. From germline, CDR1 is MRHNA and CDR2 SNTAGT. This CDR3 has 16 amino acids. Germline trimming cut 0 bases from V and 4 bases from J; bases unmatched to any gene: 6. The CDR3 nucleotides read TGTGCCAGCAGTGACTCGACAGCGGGGGGGCCTTACGAGCAGTACTTC. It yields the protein CASSDSTAGGPYEQYF.

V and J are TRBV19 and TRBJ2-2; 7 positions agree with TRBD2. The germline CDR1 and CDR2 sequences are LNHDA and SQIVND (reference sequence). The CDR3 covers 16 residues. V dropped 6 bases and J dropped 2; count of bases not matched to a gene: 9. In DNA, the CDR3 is TGTGCCAGTAGGACATTTGGCGGGAGTAACACCGGGGAGCTGTTTTTT. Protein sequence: CASRTFGGSNTGELFF.

The CDR3 reads CASSVEGGGPYGYTF. CDR3 DNA sequence: TGTGCCAGCAGCGTAGAAGGAGGGGGCCCCTATGGCTACACCTTC. V and J are TRBV9 and TRBJ1-2; 7 bases are a match to TRBD1. Germline CDR1 SGDLS, CDR2 YYNGEE. CDR3 length: 15 amino acids. J lost 4 bases, V lost 0 bases, and 6 bases had no gene match.

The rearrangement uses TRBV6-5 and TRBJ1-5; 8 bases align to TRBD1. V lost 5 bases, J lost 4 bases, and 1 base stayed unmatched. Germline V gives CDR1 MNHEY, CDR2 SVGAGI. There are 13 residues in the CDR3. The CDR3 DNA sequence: TGTGCCAGCAGTGGGGACAGGAATCAGCCCCAGCATTTT. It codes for CASSGDRNQPQHF.

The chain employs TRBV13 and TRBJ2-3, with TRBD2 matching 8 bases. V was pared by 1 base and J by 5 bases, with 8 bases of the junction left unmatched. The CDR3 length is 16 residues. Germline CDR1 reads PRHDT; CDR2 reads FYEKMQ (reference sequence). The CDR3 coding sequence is TGTGCCAGCAGCTTAGTGGGAGCGGGAGTCGAAGATACGCAGTATTTT. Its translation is CASSLVGAGVEDTQYF.

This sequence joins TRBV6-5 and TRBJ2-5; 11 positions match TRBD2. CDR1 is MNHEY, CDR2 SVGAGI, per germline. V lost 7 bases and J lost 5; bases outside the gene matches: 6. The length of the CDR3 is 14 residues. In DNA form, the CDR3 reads TGTGCCAGCACCACACTAGCGGGGGTGGAGACCCAGTACTTC. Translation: CASTTLAGVETQYF.

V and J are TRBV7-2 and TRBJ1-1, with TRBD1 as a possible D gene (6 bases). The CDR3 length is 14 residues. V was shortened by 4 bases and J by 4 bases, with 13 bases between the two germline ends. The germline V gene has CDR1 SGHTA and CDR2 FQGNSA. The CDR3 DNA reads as TGTGCCAGCAGCTCACAGGGAATCAGCACTGAAGCTTTCTTT. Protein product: CASSSQGISTEAFF.

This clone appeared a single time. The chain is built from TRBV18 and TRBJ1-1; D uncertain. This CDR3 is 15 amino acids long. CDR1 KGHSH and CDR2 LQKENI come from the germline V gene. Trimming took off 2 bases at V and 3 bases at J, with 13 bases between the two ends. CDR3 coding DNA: TGTGCCAGCTCACCAGGGCGAGAGAGGGACACTGAAGCTTTCTTT. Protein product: CASSPGRERDTEAFF.

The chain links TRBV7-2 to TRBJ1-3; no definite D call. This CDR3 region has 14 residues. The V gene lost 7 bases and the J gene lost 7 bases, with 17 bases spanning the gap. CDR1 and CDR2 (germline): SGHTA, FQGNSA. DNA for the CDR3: TGTGCCAGCACCATGACCGGGGTAGTGAACACCATATATTTT. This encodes CASTMTGVVNTIYF.